The clone carrying this T cell receptor (beta chain) showed up just a few times. The antigen remains undetermined. This record belongs to a study of response to subunit inactivated influenza vaccine. TCRdb independently ran MiXCR on the RT-PCR reads; one entry per CDR3 protein. The sample has under 200,000 distinct CDR3 sequences; approximately 11% are singletons. Study-level findings and limits: Each seasonal flu vaccination may recruit only limited new T cells, authors suggested.

The CDR3 runs 17 residues. Per the germline V gene, CDR1 is MNHEY and CDR2 is SMNVEV (reference sequence). The ends were cut back, 5 bases at V and 0 bases at J, with 20 bases in the middle. This clonotype originated in a man in his forties or fifties who received an inactivated influenza vaccine. The genes are TRBV27 and TRBJ2-7; the D gene could be TRBD1 or TRBD2 (5 bases each). Sequencing used non-naive T cells sorted from PBMCs, obtained about 40 days after vaccination. The CDR3 DNA follows: TGTGCCAGCAGTCCTAGCTTCTCGAGGGGTCACTCCTACGAGCAGTACTTC. Protein sequence: CASSPSFSRGHSYEQYF.